The 17 T cell receptor beta chains listed next were all sequenced from one sample in a study of OX40 agonist ivuxolimab in advanced cancers. Sequencing was performed with immunoSEQ multiplex PCR; in TCRdb, only in-frame clones are kept and a portion is missing. The table has about 26,000 clones, approximately 90% seen once. Source: CD4+ or CD8+ T cells sorted from blood, taken in a trial of the OX40 agonist ivuxolimab. These receptors all stem from an adult with an advanced solid tumor such as melanoma, head and neck, liver or kidney cancer.

The gene calls are TRBV2 and TRBJ2-7, with a tentative D call TRBD1 (6 bases). V lost 4 bases to trimming and J lost 3 bases, with 13 bases between them. Germline V lookup: CDR1 SNHLY, CDR2 FYNNEI. There are 14 residues in the CDR3. The CDR3 spells CASSVFRGFYEQYF. The CDR3 DNA is TGTGCCAGCAGTGTTTTCAGGGGTTTCTACGAGCAGTACTTC.

The chain carries TRBV4-2 and TRBJ1-4; a possible D gene is TRBD1 (5 bases). CDR3 length: 15 amino acids. CDR1 is LGHNA and CDR2 is YNFKEQ in the germline V gene. The ends were cut back, 0 bases at V and 6 bases at J, with 11 bases in the middle. The CDR3 coding sequence is TGTGCCAGCAGCCAAGACCCAGGGATTTATGAAAAACTGTTTTTT. Encoded protein: CASSQDPGIYEKLFF.

V usage is TRBV2 and J usage is TRBJ1-1; D uncertain. In germline, CDR1 is SNHLY, CDR2 FYNNEI. The CDR3 spans 12 residues. V dropped 9 bases and J dropped 1 base, with 9 bases sitting between them. The CDR3 sequence is CASRQPNTEAFF. CDR3 coding DNA: TGTGCCAGTCGACAACCGAACACTGAAGCTTTCTTT.

This clone appeared a single time. This chain uses TRBV7-9 with TRBJ1-1; D possibly corresponds to TRBD1 (5 bases). V shed 3 bases and J shed 0 bases, with 11 bases lying between them. Looked up from germline, CDR1 is SEHNR and CDR2 is FQNEAQ (reference sequence). This CDR3 has 15 residues. The CDR3 nucleotides read TGTGCCAGCAGCTTCCAGGACAACATGAACACTGAAGCTTTCTTT. Amino acids: CASSFQDNMNTEAFF.

V and J are TRBV6-5 and TRBJ1-1; possibly TRBD1 for D (5 bases). The CDR3 runs 15 residues. The germline V gene has CDR1 MNHEY and CDR2 SVGAGI. The ends were cut back, 0 bases at V and 2 bases at J, with 10 bases in the middle. The DNA of the CDR3 is TGTGCCAGCAGTTACTCATGGGACGGCAACACTGAAGCTTTCTTT. Translation gives CASSYSWDGNTEAFF.

The rearrangement joins TRBV4-3 to TRBJ1-2; D ambiguous. The ends were cut back, 0 bases at V and 3 bases at J, with 14 bases in the middle. Per the germline V gene, CDR1 is LGHNA and CDR2 is YSLEER. The CDR3 is made up of 16 amino acids. This chain's CDR3 is CASSQDLTRTHYGYTF. In DNA, the CDR3 is TGCGCCAGCAGCCAAGATCTGACACGAACTCACTATGGCTACACCTTC.

The chain couples TRBV4-3 to TRBJ1-2; TRBD1 is a possible D gene (5 bases). V was trimmed by 5 bases and J by 6 bases, leaving 10 bases between them. CDR3 length equals 12 residues. Germline V CDR1 and CDR2: LGHNA, YSLEER. The CDR3 region is CASSWMGDGYTF. DNA of the CDR3: TGCGCCAGCAGCTGGATGGGGGATGGCTACACCTTC.

In its sample, this clone was seen once. V gene TRBV30 combines with J gene TRBJ2-3; D uncertain. V was pared by 5 bases and J by 0 bases, with 15 bases between. The germline V gene encodes CDR1 GTSNPN and CDR2 SVGIG (reference sequence). The CDR3 length is 15 residues. DNA for the CDR3: TGTGCCTGGGATAGCTCGGGTACTAGCACAGATACGCAGTATTTT. Its protein is CAWDSSGTSTDTQYF.

The chain links TRBV11-2 to TRBJ2-7; D is unresolved. Germline V gene sequence: CDR1 SGHAT, CDR2 FQNNGV. V lost 0 bases and J lost 4, with 4 bases in between. This CDR3 has 12 residues. CDR3 sequence (DNA): TGTGCCAGCAGCTTAGATATGTACGAGCAGTACTTC. Its protein is CASSLDMYEQYF.

The V gene is TRBV4-1, the J gene TRBJ2-1; 7 nucleotides align to TRBD1. V was clipped by 1 base and J by 3 bases; unmatched bases: 0. Germline V gene sequence: CDR1 MGHRA, CDR2 YSYEKL. This CDR3 spans 14 amino acids. In nucleotides, the CDR3 is TGCGCCAGCAGCCAAGGACAGGGCTACAATGAGCAGTTCTTC. Its translation is CASSQGQGYNEQFF.

This chain links TRBV19 with TRBJ2-1; TRBD1 agrees at 7 bases. V dropped 3 bases and J dropped 7; count of bases not matched to a gene: 9. The germline CDR1 and CDR2 sequences are LNHDA and SQIVND (reference sequence). The CDR3 consists of 15 residues. The DNA for the CDR3 is TGTGCCAGTAGTATCAGGGGGACAGCCCGAAATGAGCAGTTCTTC. Translating gives CASSIRGTARNEQFF.

V is TRBV4-1 and J is TRBJ2-7, with 7 bases matching TRBD2. Per the germline V gene, CDR1 is MGHRA and CDR2 is YSYEKL. The length of the CDR3 is 14 residues. V lost 6 bases, J lost 4 bases, and 9 bases stayed unmatched. The CDR3 coding sequence is TGCGCCAGCAGTTGGGCGCCTAGCGGTTACGAGCAGTACTTC. As protein: CASSWAPSGYEQYF.

J is TRBJ1-6 and V is TRBV6-4, with unresolved D. Trimming cost V 11 bases and J 6 bases, with 14 bases left between them. The CDR3 sequence is 13 residues long. Germline V gene lookup returns CDR1 MRHNA and CDR2 SNTAGT. The CDR3 DNA follows: TGTGCCCAAGCTCGGGTCGGTAATTCACCCCTCCACTTT. Translated, it gives CAQARVGNSPLHF.

The chain carries TRBV14 and TRBJ2-1; 10 bases are a match to TRBD2. This CDR3 comprises 16 residues. J gave up 3 bases and V 1 base, and 3 bases lay outside the gene matches. CDR1 is SGHDN and CDR2 is FVKESK in the germline V gene. DNA of the CDR3: TGTGCCAGCAGCCAAGTGTGGACTAGCGGCTACAATGAGCAGTTCTTC. It translates to CASSQVWTSGYNEQFF. Full variable domain (outside the CDR3, taken from reference TRBV14 and TRBJ2-1): EAGVTQFPSHSVIEKGQTVTLRCDPISGHDNLYWYRRVMGKEIKFLLHFVKESKQDESGMPNNRFLAERTGGTYSTLKVQPAELEDSGVYFCASSQVWTSGYNEQFFGPGTRLTVL.

The rearrangement uses TRBV15 and TRBJ1-1; 10 nucleotides agree with TRBD1. The V and J ends lost 2 bases and 6 bases, in that order; junction bases with no gene match: 3. Germline CDR1 and CDR2: LNHNV and YYDKDF (reference sequence). The CDR3 has 14 amino acids. The CDR3 nucleotides are TGTGCCACCAGCAGACTTGGACAGGGGGCTGAAGCTTTCTTT. Amino acids: CATSRLGQGAEAFF.

CDR3 sequence reads: CASSLSTLAGGFFYEQFF. Here the CDR3 DNA reads TGTGCCAGCAGTTTATCGACCTTGGCGGGAGGGTTCTTCTATGAGCAGTTCTTC. The V gene is TRBV27, the J gene TRBJ2-1; TRBD2 aligns across 9 bases. The CDR3 extends over 18 amino acids. The J segment lost 8 bases and the V segment lost 0 bases, leaving 14 bases of the junction unmatched. Germline CDR1 reads MNHEY; CDR2 reads SMNVEV (reference sequence).

CDR3 nucleotide sequence: TGCGCCAGCAGCTTAAACGGAGGGAATGAGCCCCAGCATTTT. It yields the protein CASSLNGGNEPQHF. J is TRBJ1-5 and V is TRBV5-1; D is uncertain. The CDR3 has 14 amino acids. V was shortened by 2 bases and J by 8 bases, with 14 bases between the two germline ends. Germline CDR1 and CDR2: SGHRS and YFSETQ.